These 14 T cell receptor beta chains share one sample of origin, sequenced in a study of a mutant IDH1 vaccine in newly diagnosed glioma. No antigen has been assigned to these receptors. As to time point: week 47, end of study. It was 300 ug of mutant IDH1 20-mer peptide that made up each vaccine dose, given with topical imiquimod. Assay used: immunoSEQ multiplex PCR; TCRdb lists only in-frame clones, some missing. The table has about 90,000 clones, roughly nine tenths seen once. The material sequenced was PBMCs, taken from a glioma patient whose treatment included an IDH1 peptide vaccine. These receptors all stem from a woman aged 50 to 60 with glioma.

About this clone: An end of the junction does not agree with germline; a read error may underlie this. CDR3 DNA sequence: TGCGCCAGCAGATTGGGACAGGGGAATTACGAGCAGTACTTC. Translating gives CASRLGQGNYEQYF. This chain links TRBV5-1 with TRBJ2-7; TRBD1 matches at 10 bases. Germline assignment: CDR1 SGHRS and CDR2 YFSETQ. There are 14 residues in the CDR3.

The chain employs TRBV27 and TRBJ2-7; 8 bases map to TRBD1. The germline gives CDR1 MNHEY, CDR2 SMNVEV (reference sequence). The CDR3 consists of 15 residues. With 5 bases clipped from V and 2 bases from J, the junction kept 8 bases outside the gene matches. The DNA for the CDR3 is TGTGCCAGCAGTAACAGGGACAGGACTACCTACGAGCAGTACTTC. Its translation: CASSNRDRTTYEQYF.

The CDR3 sequence is CASSWGRAGNEQFF. The CDR3 region has the DNA TGTGCCAGCAGCTGGGGGAGGGCCGGGAATGAGCAGTTCTTC. The gene calls are TRBV6-5 and TRBJ2-1; 7 positions agree with TRBD2. The CDR3 has 14 amino acids. Germline CDR1 reads MNHEY; CDR2 reads SVGAGI. With 6 bases clipped from V and 7 bases from J, the junction kept 9 bases outside the gene matches.

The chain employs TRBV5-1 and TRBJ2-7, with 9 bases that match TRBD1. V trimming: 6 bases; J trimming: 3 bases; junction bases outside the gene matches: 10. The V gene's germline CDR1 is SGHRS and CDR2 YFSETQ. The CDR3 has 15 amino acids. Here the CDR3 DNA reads TGCGCCAGCAACCCGTCGGGACAGGGTCTCTACGAGCAGTACTTC. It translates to CASNPSGQGLYEQYF. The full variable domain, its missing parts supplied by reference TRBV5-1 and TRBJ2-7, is KAGVTQTPRYLIKTRGQQVTLSCSPISGHRSVSWYQQTPGQGLQFLFEYFSETQRNKGNFPGRFSGRQFSNSRSEMNVSTLELGDSALYLCASNPSGQGLYEQYFGPGTRLTVT.

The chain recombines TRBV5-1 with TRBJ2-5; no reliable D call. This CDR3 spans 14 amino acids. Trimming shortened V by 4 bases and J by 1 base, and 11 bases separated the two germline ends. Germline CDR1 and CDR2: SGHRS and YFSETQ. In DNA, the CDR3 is TGCGCCAGCAGCGCCACAGCCAGCCAAGAGACCCAGTACTTC. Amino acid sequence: CASSATASQETQYF.

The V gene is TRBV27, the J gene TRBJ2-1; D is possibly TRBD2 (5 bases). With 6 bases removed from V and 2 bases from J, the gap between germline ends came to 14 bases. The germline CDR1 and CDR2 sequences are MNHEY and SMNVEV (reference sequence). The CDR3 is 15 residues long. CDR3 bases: TGTGCCAGCAGGCCTACCGGGGAAACCTACAATGAGCAGTTCTTC. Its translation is CASRPTGETYNEQFF.

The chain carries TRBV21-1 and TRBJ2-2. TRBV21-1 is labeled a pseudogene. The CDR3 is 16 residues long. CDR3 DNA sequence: TGTGCCAGCAGCAAAACACTAGGGGTGAACACCGGGGAGCTGTTTTTT. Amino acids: CASSKTLGVNTGELFF.

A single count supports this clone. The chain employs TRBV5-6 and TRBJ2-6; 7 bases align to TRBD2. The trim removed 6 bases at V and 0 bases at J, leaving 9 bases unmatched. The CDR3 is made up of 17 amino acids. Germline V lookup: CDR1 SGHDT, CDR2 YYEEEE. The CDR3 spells CASTPFPGGSGANVLTF. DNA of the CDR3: TGTGCCAGCACCCCCTTTCCGGGGGGCTCTGGGGCCAACGTCCTGACTTTC. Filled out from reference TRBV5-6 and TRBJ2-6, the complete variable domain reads DAGVTQSPTHLIKTRGQQVTLRCSPKSGHDTVSWYQQALGQGPQFIFQYYEEEERQRGNFPDRFSGHQFPNYSSELNVNALLLGDSALYLCASTPFPGGSGANVLTFGAGSRLTVL.

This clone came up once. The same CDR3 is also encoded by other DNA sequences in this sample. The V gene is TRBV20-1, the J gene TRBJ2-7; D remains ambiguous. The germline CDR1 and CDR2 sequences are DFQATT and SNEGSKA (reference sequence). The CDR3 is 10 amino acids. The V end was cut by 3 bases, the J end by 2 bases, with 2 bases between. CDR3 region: CSASPYEQYF. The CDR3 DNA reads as TGCAGTGCTAGTCCCTACGAGCAGTACTTC.

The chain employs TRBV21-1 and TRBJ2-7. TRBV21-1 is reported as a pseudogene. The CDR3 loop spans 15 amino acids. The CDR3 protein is CASSKAENSSYEQYF. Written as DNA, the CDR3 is TGTGCCAGCAGCAAAGCGGAGAACAGCTCCTACGAGCAGTACTTC.

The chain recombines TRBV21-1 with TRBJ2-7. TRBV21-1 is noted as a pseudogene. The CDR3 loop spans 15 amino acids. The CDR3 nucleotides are TGTGCCAGCAGCAAAGGCAGGACCTACTCCTACGAGCAGTACTTC. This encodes CASSKGRTYSYEQYF.

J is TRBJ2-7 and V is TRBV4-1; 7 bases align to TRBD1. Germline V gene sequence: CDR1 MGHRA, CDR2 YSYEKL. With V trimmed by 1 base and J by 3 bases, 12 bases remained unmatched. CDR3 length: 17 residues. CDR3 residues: CASSQGFSRQGLYEQYF. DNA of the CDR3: TGCGCCAGCAGCCAAGGTTTTAGCCGACAGGGCCTCTACGAGCAGTACTTC.

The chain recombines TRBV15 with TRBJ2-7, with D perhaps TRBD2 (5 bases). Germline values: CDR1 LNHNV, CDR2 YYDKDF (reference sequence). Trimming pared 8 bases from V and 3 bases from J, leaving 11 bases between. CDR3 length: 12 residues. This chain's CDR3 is CATSGGLYEQYF. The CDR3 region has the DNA TGTGCCACCTCCGGAGGACTCTACGAGCAGTACTTC.

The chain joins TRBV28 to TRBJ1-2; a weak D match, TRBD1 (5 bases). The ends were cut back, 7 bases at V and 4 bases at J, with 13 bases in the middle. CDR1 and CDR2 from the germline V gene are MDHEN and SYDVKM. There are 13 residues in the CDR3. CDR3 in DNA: TGTGCCAGCAAGGGAAAAGGGACCTATGGCTACACCTTC. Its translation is CASKGKGTYGYTF.